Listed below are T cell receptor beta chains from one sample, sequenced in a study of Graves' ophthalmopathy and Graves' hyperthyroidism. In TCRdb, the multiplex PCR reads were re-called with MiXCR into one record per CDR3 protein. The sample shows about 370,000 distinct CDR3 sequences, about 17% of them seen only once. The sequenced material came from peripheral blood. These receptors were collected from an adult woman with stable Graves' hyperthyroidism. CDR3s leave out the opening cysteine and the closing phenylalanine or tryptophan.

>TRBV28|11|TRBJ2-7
ASRGTGGYEQY
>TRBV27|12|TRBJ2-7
ASSPPGLADEQY
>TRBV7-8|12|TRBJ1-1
ASRPGTRYTEAF
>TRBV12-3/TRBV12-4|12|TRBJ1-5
ASSARQGYQPQH
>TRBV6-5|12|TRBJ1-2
ASSYTPGLYGYT
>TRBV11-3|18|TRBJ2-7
ASSLGAGSRASGESYEQY
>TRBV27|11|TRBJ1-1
ASSLGPNTEAF
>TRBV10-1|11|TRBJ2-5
ARRARLSETQY
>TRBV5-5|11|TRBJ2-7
AGSLVPEYEQY
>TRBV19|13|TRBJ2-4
ASSIDSLGRNIQY
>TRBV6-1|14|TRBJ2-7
ASSEADGRRSNEQY
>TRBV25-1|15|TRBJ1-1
ASSRERGHPLNTEAF
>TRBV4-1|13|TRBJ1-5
ASSQEGLGLQPQH
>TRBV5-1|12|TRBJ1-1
ASSSRTGYIEAF
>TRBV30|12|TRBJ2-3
AWSRGTSTDTQY
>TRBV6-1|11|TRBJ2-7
ASRTVGRDEQY
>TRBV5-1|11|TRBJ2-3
ASSLLPTDTQY
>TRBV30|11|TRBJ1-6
AWSVKEFSPLH
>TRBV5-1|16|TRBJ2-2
ASSVLPGLAGGTGELF
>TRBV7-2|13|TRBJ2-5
ASSLGFVTEETQY
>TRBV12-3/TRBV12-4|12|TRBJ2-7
ASSLLAGGHEQY